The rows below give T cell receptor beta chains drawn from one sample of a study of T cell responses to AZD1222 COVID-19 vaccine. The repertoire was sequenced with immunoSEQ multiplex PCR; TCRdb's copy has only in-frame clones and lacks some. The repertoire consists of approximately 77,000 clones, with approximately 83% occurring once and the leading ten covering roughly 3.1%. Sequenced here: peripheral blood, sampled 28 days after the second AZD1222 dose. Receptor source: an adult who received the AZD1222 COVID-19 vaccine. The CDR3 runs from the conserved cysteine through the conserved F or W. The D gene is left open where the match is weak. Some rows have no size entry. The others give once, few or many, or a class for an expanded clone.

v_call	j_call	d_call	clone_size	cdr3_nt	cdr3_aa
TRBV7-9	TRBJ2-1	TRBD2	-	TGTGCCAGCAGCTTATTGGGACTAGCGAATGAGCAGTTCTTC	CASSLLGLANEQFF
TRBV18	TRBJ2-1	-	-	TGTGCCAGCTCACCAGGAGGGCAGGCGAACAATGAGCAGTTCTTC	CASSPGGQANNEQFF
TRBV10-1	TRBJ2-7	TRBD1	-	TGCGCCAGCAGTAGAGACAGGGGGGACGAGCAGTACTTC	CASSRDRGDEQYF
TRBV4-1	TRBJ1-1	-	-	TGCGCCAGCAGCCAAGAAGAGGGAAGGACTGAAGCTTTCTTT	CASSQEEGRTEAFF
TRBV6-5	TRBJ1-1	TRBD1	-	TGTGCCAGCAAAGAGGGGGCATACACTGAAGCTTTCTTT	CASKEGAYTEAFF
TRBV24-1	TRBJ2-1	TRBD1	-	TGTGCCACTGGAACCGGGACAGGGGATATCAATGAGCAGTTCTTC	CATGTGTGDINEQFF
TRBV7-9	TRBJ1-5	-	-	TGTGCCAGCACCAAGAGGGGGGGCAGTGATAATCAGCCCCAGCATTTT	CASTKRGGSDNQPQHF
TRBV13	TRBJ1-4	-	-	TGTGCCAGCAGCTCCGGTATCTTACAGTTAACCCCTAACGAAAAACTGTTTTTT	CASSSGILQLTPNEKLFF
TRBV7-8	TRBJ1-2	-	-	TGTGCCAGCAGCTTAGAAGGGGGCTACACCTTC	CASSLEGGYTF
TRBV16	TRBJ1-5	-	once	TGTGCCAGCAGCGAAGCAGGACCCAATCAGCCCCAGCATTTT	CASSEAGPNQPQHF
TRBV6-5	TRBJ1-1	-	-	TGTGCCAGCAGTTACGTCGGGAAGGGGGCTTTCTTT	CASSYVGKGAFF
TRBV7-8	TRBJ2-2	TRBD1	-	TGTGCCAGCAGCTCCATCTCCGGGACAGGGCGACGGGGCACCGGGGAGCTGTTTTTT	CASSSISGTGRRGTGELFF
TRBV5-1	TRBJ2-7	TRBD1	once	TGCGCCAGCAGCTCGGGACAGGGGAATGACGAGCAGTACTTC	CASSSGQGNDEQYF
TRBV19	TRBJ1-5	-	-	TGTGCCACCTCGGAACGGTTTAATCAGCCCCAGCATTTT	CATSERFNQPQHF
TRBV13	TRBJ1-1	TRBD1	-	TGTGCCAGCAGCTCACTGGGGACAGGGATCCCTGAAGCTTTCTTT	CASSSLGTGIPEAFF
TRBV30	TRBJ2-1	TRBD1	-	TGTGCCTTACAGACAGGGGGCGCGGACAATGAGCAGTTCTTC	CALQTGGADNEQFF
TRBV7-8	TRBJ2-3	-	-	TGTGCCAGCAGCAAAGGGGTCGGGGGGCGATTCACAGATACGCAGTATTTT	CASSKGVGGRFTDTQYF
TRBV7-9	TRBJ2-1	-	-	TGTGCCAGCAGCTTACTTCACGAATACAATGAGCAGTTCTTC	CASSLLHEYNEQFF
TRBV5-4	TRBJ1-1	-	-	TGTGCCAGCACCCGAGCGTCTGGGGACACTGAAGCTTTCTTT	CASTRASGDTEAFF
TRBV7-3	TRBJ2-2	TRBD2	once	TGTGCCAGCAGCTTTAGCGGGGGTCCGGCCGGGGAGCTGTTTTTT	CASSFSGGPAGELFF
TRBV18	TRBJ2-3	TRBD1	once	TGTGCCAGCTCACGCGGACAGGTTCGCACAGATACGCAGTATTTT	CASSRGQVRTDTQYF
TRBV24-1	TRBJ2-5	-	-	TGTGCCACCAGTGATTGGGAGTACCAAGAGACCCAGTACTTC	CATSDWEYQETQYF